The clone carrying this TCR beta chain was detected only a few times. This specimen comes from a study of T cell changes during pregnancy in multiple sclerosis. Method: immunoSEQ multiplex PCR; TCRdb's copy keeps in-frame clones and lacks some. This sample yields around 74,000 clones, of which 75% to 90% are seen a single time; less than 3.5% belongs to the top ten. Trimming removed 3 bases from V and 3 bases from J, with 14 bases in between. The CDR3 sequence is 15 residues long. Germline assignment: CDR1 LNHDA and CDR2 SQIVND (reference sequence). The source was peripheral blood, collected before pregnancy. This TCR came from a female donor with multiple sclerosis, enrolled in a pregnancy study. The chain links TRBV19 to TRBJ1-1, with no clear D. CDR3 in amino acids: CASSMGAGGHTEAFF. The CDR3 DNA sequence: TGTGCCAGTAGTATGGGTGCGGGCGGGCACACTGAAGCTTTCTTT. The full variable domain, its missing parts supplied by reference TRBV19 and TRBJ1-1, is DGGITQSPKYLFRKEGQNVTLSCEQNLNHDAMYWYRQDPGQGLRLIYYSQIVNDFQKGDIAEGYSVSREKKESFPLTVTSAQKNPTAFYLCASSMGAGGHTEAFFGQGTRLTVV.